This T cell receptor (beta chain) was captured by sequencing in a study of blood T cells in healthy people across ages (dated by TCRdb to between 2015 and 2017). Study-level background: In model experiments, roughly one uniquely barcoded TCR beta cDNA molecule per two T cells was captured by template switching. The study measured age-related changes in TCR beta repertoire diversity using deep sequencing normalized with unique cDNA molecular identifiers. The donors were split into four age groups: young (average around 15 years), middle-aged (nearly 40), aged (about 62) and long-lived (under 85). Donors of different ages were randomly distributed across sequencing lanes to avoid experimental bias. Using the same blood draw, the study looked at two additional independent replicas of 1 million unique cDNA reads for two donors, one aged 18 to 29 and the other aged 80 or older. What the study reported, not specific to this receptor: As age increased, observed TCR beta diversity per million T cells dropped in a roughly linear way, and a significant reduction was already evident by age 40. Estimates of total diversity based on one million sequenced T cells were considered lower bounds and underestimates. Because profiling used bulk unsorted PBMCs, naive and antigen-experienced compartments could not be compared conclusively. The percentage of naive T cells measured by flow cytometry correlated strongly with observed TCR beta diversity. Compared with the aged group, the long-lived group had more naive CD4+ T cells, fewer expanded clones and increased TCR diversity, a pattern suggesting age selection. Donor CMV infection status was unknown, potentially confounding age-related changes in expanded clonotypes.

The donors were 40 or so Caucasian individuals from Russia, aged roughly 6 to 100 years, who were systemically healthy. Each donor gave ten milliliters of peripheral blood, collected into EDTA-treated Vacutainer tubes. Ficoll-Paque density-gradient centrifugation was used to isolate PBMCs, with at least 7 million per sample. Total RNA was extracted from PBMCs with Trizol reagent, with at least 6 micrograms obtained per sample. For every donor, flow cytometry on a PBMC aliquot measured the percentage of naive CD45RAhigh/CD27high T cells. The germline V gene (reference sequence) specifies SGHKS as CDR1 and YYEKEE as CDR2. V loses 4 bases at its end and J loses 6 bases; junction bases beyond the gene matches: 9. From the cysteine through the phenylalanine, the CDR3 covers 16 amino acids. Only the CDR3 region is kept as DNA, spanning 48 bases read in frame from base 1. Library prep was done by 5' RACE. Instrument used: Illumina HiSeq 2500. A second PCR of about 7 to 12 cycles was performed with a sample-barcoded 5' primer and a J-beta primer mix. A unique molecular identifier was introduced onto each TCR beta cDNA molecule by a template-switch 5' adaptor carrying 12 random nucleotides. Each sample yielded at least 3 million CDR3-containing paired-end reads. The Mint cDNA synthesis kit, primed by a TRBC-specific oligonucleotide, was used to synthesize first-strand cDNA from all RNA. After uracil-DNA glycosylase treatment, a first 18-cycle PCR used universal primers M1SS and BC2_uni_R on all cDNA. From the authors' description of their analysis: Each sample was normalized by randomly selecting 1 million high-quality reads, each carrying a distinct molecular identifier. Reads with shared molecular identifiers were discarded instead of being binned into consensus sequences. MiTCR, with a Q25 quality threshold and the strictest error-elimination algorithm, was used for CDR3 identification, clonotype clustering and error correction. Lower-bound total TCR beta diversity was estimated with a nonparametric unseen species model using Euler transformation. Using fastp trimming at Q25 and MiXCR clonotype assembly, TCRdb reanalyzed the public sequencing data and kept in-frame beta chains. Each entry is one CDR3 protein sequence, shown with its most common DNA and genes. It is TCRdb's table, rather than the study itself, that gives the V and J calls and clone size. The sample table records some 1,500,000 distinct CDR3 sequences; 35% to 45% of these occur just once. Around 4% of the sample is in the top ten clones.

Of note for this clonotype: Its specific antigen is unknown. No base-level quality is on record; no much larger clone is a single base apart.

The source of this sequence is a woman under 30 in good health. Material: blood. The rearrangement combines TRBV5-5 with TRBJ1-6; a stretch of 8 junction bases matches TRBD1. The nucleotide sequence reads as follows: TGTGCCAGCAGCCAACCGACAGGGGAGTCTAATTCACCCCTCCACTTT. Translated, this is CASSQPTGESNSPLHF. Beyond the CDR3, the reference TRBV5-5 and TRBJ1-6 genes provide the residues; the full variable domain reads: DAGVTQSPTHLIKTRGQQVTLRCSPISGHKSVSWYQQVLGQGPQFIFQYYEKEERGRGNFPDRFSARQFPNYSSELNVNALLLGDSALYLCASSQPTGESNSPLHFGNGTRLTVT.